This entry lists 22 T cell receptor beta chains sequenced from one sample in a study of T cell responses to AZD1222 COVID-19 vaccine (dated by TCRdb to the early 2020s). The library came from the immunoSEQ multiplex PCR assay. TCRdb took this table from immuneACCESS and kept in-frame rearrangements with V and J called. Such tables lack part of the clones; where checked against another copy, unresolved V genes explain under half of the gap, and the rest is unexplained. The sample data list roughly 170,000 clones, and roughly 88% of these were observed just once. The ten most abundant clones make up around 0.5% of the sample. The meaning of the sample's time point label: baseline before first vaccination. Here the sequenced sample was peripheral blood, taken on day 0 of AZD1222 vaccination. These receptors all stem from an adult in good health.

CDR3 bases: TGCGCCAGCAGGAATGACAATGGCGAGCAGTACTTC. Amino acids: CASRNDNGEQYF. The chain carries TRBV5-1 and TRBJ2-7; D gene unclear. There are 12 residues in the CDR3. CDR1 is SGHRS, CDR2 YFSETQ, per germline. Between the trimmed V and J ends, which lost 5 bases and 6 bases, there was a span of 12 bases. Full variable domain (rest looked up from reference TRBV5-1 and TRBJ2-7): KAGVTQTPRYLIKTRGQQVTLSCSPISGHRSVSWYQQTPGQGLQFLFEYFSETQRNKGNFPGRFSGRQFSNSRSEMNVSTLELGDSALYLCASRNDNGEQYFGPGTRLTVT.

The chain combines TRBV7-3 with TRBJ1-3; 7 bases fit TRBD1. The CDR3 contains 15 residues. J gave up 2 bases and V 5 bases, and 6 bases lay outside the gene matches. Germline V gene data show CDR1 as SGHTA and CDR2 as FQGTGA. DNA for the CDR3: TGTGCCAGCAGCCCTGACAGGGACCCTGGAAACACCATATATTTT. Its protein product is CASSPDRDPGNTIYF.

This rearrangement joins TRBV5-1 to TRBJ1-3; D call uncertain. The CDR3 spans 17 residues. Looked up from germline, CDR1 is SGHRS and CDR2 is YFSETQ. The ends were cut back, 0 bases at V and 0 bases at J, with 13 bases in the middle. CDR3 sequence (DNA): TGCGCCAGCAGCTTGGCTGGCGGCGGAGTCTCTGGAAACACCATATATTTT. Amino acid sequence: CASSLAGGGVSGNTIYF.

This clone was observed a single time. V and J are TRBV28 and TRBJ2-7; D gene ambiguous. Germline V gives CDR1 MDHEN, CDR2 SYDVKM. Trimming pared 3 bases from V and 4 bases from J, leaving 13 bases between. The CDR3 is 14 amino acids. The chain's CDR3 is CASSFSDTKYEQYF. DNA for the CDR3: TGTGCCAGCAGTTTTAGTGACACTAAATACGAGCAGTACTTC.

CDR3 in DNA: TGCGCCAGCAGCTTCTCAGGGGGCAATGGCTACACCTTC. Its translation: CASSFSGGNGYTF. The V call is TRBV5-1, the J call TRBJ1-2, with 8 positions matching TRBD1. The J segment lost 6 bases and the V segment lost 2 bases, leaving 3 bases of the junction unmatched. Germline V gene sequence: CDR1 SGHRS, CDR2 YFSETQ. The CDR3 sequence is 13 residues long.

The J gene is TRBJ2-3, the V gene TRBV19; D remains unclear. Germline V lookup: CDR1 LNHDA, CDR2 SQIVND (reference sequence). The CDR3 contains 13 residues. Trimming pared 4 bases from V and 2 bases from J, leaving 7 bases between. CDR3 protein: CASSSRATDTQYF. The CDR3 DNA sequence: TGTGCCAGTAGTAGCCGGGCCACAGATACGCAGTATTTT. The whole variable domain, filled in from reference TRBV19 and TRBJ2-3, reads DGGITQSPKYLFRKEGQNVTLSCEQNLNHDAMYWYRQDPGQGLRLIYYSQIVNDFQKGDIAEGYSVSREKKESFPLTVTSAQKNPTAFYLCASSSRATDTQYFGPGTRLTVL.

The chain couples TRBV27 to TRBJ2-5, with 13 bases that match TRBD2. The V and J ends lost 5 bases and 12 bases, in that order; junction bases with no gene match: 9. This CDR3 is 14 amino acids long. Germline loops: CDR1 MNHEY, CDR2 SMNVEV (reference sequence). The CDR3 DNA is TGTGCCAGCAGTCCCGGGACTAGCGGGGTACTTGAGTACTTC. Amino acid sequence: CASSPGTSGVLEYF.

V usage is TRBV9 and J usage is TRBJ2-1; 7 nucleotides match TRBD1. The CDR3 covers 17 residues. The trim removed 4 bases at V and 0 bases at J, leaving 10 bases unmatched. CDR1 and CDR2 from the germline V gene are SGDLS and YYNGEE. DNA for the CDR3: TGTGCCAGCAGCTTTCGAGACAGGGCGAGCTCCTACAATGAGCAGTTCTTC. Translated: CASSFRDRASSYNEQFF. Full variable domain (remainder filled in from reference TRBV9 and TRBJ2-1): DSGVTQTPKHLITATGQRVTLRCSPRSGDLSVYWYQQSLDQGLQFLIQYYNGEERAKGNILERFSAQQFPDLHSELNLSSLELGDSALYFCASSFRDRASSYNEQFFGPGTRLTVL.

V and J are TRBV6-5 and TRBJ1-1; D is uncertain. V shed 2 bases and J shed 1 base, with 8 bases lying between them. The CDR3 covers 14 residues. The germline V gene encodes CDR1 MNHEY and CDR2 SVGAGI. The CDR3 DNA is TGTGCCAGCAGTTACGACACCGCGAACACTGAAGCTTTCTTT. Its protein product is CASSYDTANTEAFF.

The J gene is TRBJ1-5, the V gene TRBV25-1; possibly TRBD1 for D (5 bases). V was cut by 5 bases and J by 4 bases, with 12 bases left in between. CDR3 length: 14 residues. In germline, CDR1 is MGHDK, CDR2 SYGVNS. The CDR3 nucleotides are TGTGCCAGCAGTCCCAGGGACCCGAATCAGCCCCAGCATTTT. This sequence encodes CASSPRDPNQPQHF. Full variable domain (missing parts from reference TRBV25-1 and TRBJ1-5): EADIYQTPRYLVIGTGKKITLECSQTMGHDKMYWYQQDPGMELHLIHYSYGVNSTEKGDLSSESTVSRIRTEHFPLTLESARPSHTSQYLCASSPRDPNQPQHFGDGTRLSIL.

The chain employs TRBV6-5 and TRBJ1-1, with 9 positions matching TRBD1. Germline-derived CDR1 and CDR2 are MNHEY and SVGAGI. CDR3 length: 13 amino acids. Trimming at V came to 6 bases and at J to 7 bases, leaving 6 bases not matched to a gene. The CDR3 sequence is CASSPGQGIEAFF. The CDR3 bases are TGTGCCAGCAGCCCCGGACAGGGGATTGAAGCTTTCTTT.

The chain uses TRBV5-6 and TRBJ1-5; D perhaps matches TRBD1 (6 bases). V shed 4 bases and J shed 1 base, with 21 bases lying between them. Germline V gene data show CDR1 as SGHDT and CDR2 as YYEEEE. The CDR3 extends over 18 amino acids. CDR3 region: CASSPGAGMPGSNQPQHF. The CDR3, as DNA: TGTGCCAGCAGCCCAGGGGCGGGGATGCCGGGGAGCAATCAGCCCCAGCATTTT.

The gene calls are TRBV18 and TRBJ2-7; 9 bases are a match to TRBD2. The V gene end was trimmed by 6 bases and the J gene end by 0 bases; junction bases not matched to a gene: 6. The CDR3 covers 15 residues. Germline lookup yields CDR1 KGHSH and CDR2 LQKENI. This CDR3 reads CASSLTSGPSYEQYF. The CDR3 DNA sequence: TGTGCCAGCTCCCTGACTAGCGGACCCTCCTACGAGCAGTACTTC.

This rearrangement joins TRBV21-1 to TRBJ1-2; TRBD1, the table's D call, was not compared with the DNA. TRBV21-1 constitutes a pseudogene. This CDR3 has 15 amino acids. In nucleotides, the CDR3 is TGTGCCAGCAGCGCCCGGGACAGCCGGTGCTATGGCTACACCTTC. As protein: CASSARDSRCYGYTF.

The chain uses TRBV30 and TRBJ2-7; possible D gene TRBD1, 5 bases. CDR3 length: 15 residues. Per the germline V gene, CDR1 is GTSNPN and CDR2 is SVGIG (reference sequence). V was pared by 1 base and J by 3 bases, with 16 bases between. CDR3 residues: CAWSEARAALYEQYF. CDR3 bases: TGTGCCTGGAGTGAAGCCAGGGCAGCACTCTACGAGCAGTACTTC.

The chain uses TRBV5-4 and TRBJ2-2, with D perhaps matching TRBD2 (6 bases). The germline V and J ends were trimmed by 2 bases and 1 base, with 12 bases remaining between them. There are 16 residues in the CDR3. CDR1 is SGHNT, CDR2 YYREEE, per germline (reference sequence). The CDR3 sequence is CASSLGGVGNTGELFF. The DNA of the CDR3 is TGTGCCAGCAGCTTAGGAGGGGTGGGGAACACCGGGGAGCTGTTTTTT.

This clone was picked up a small number of times. This chain connects TRBV19 to TRBJ1-1, with D tentatively TRBD1 (6 bases). The V end was cut by 3 bases, the J end by 1 base, with 9 bases between. From germline, CDR1 is LNHDA and CDR2 SQIVND (reference sequence). The CDR3 contains 14 residues. DNA for the CDR3: TGTGCCAGTAGTATCGGGGGCGCGAACACTGAAGCTTTCTTT. This encodes CASSIGGANTEAFF.

The chain recombines TRBV7-8 with TRBJ2-7, with D possibly being TRBD2 (7 bases). Trimming pared 5 bases from V and 0 bases from J, leaving 14 bases between. CDR3 length: 15 amino acids. Germline V CDR1 and CDR2: SGHVS, FQNEAQ. The CDR3, as DNA: TGTGCCAGCAGCCCTTTGGCGGGGGCCTCCTACGAGCAGTACTTC. Translated, it gives CASSPLAGASYEQYF. Full variable domain (rest looked up from reference TRBV7-8 and TRBJ2-7): GAGVSQSPRYKVAKRGQDVALRCDPISGHVSLFWYQQALGQGPEFLTYFQNEAQLDKSGLPSDRFFAERPEGSVSTLKIQRTQQEDSAVYLCASSPLAGASYEQYFGPGTRLTVT.

This clone turned up a few times. This rearrangement joins TRBV7-3 to TRBJ1-6, with 8 positions matching TRBD1. The germline V gene has CDR1 SGHTA and CDR2 FQGTGA. Germline trimming cut 6 bases from V and 7 bases from J; bases unmatched to any gene: 2. The CDR3 length is 13 residues. CDR3: CASRRQGNSPLHF. DNA of the CDR3: TGTGCCAGCAGAAGACAGGGGAATTCACCCCTCCACTTT.

This clone was observed a single time. The rearrangement links TRBV5-1 to TRBJ2-2, with D unclear. Trimming removed 0 bases from V and 0 bases from J, with 12 bases in between. Looked up from germline, CDR1 is SGHRS and CDR2 is YFSETQ. The CDR3 covers 17 residues. The CDR3 reads CASSLGPASANTGELFF. The CDR3 coding sequence is TGCGCCAGCAGCTTGGGACCAGCTTCCGCGAACACCGGGGAGCTGTTTTTT. Using reference TRBV5-1 and TRBJ2-2 for the parts outside the CDR3, the full variable domain is KAGVTQTPRYLIKTRGQQVTLSCSPISGHRSVSWYQQTPGQGLQFLFEYFSETQRNKGNFPGRFSGRQFSNSRSEMNVSTLELGDSALYLCASSLGPASANTGELFFGEGSRLTVL.

V usage is TRBV20-1 and J usage is TRBJ1-1; D is undetermined. This CDR3 spans 11 amino acids. Trimming took off 6 bases at V and 11 bases at J, with 16 bases between the two ends. Germline loops: CDR1 DFQATT, CDR2 SNEGSKA (reference sequence). CDR3 DNA: TGCAGTGCCCTCGTTACTTTGAGCGCTTTCTTT. Amino acids: CSALVTLSAFF.

The V call is TRBV7-6, the J call TRBJ2-7; 7 nucleotides align to TRBD1. Germline CDR1 SGHVS, CDR2 FNYEAQ. The CDR3 has 14 residues. V dropped 1 base and J dropped 2; count of bases not matched to a gene: 2. CDR3 residues: CASSLDRGPYEQYF. CDR3 coding DNA: TGTGCCAGCAGCTTAGACAGGGGCCCCTACGAGCAGTACTTC.